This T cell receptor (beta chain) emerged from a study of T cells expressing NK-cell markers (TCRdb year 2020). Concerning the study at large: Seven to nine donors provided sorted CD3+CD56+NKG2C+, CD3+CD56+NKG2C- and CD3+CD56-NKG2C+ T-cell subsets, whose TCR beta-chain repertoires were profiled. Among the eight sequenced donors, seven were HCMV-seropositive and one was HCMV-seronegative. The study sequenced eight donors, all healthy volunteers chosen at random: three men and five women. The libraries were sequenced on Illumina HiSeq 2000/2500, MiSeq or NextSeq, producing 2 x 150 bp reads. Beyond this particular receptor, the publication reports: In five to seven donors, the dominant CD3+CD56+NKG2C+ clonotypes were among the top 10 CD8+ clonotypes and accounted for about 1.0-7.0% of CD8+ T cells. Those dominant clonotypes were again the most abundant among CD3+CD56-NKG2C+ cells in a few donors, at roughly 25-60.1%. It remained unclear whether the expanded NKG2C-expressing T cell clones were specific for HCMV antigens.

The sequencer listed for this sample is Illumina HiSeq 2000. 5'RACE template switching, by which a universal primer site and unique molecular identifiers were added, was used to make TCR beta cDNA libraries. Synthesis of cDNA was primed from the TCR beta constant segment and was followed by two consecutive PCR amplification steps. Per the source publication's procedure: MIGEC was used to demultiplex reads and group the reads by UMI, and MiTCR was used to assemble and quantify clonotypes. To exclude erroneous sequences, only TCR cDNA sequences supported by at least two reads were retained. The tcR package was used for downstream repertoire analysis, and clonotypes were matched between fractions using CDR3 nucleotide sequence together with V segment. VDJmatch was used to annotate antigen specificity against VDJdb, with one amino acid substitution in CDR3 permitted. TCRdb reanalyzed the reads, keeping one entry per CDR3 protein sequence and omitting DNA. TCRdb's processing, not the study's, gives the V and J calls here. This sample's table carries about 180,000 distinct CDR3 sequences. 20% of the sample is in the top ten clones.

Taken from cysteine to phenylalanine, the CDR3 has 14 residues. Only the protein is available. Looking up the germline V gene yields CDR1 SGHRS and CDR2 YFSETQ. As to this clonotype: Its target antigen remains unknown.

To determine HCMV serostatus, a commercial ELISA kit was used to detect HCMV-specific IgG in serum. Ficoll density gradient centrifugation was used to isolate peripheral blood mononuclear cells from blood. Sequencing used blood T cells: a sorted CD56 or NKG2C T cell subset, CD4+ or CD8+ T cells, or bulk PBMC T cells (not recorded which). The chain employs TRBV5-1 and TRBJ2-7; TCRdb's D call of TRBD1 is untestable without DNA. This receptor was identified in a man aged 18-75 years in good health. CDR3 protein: CASSLGTGNYEQYF.